The 24 T cell receptor beta chains in this list originate from one sample, sequenced in a study of T-cell reconstitution after alpha-beta-depleted transplantation in children (dated by TCRdb to 2015 to 2016). The intended sense of this specimen's treatment or condition label: allogeneic hematopoietic cell transplantation with graft depleted of TCRalphabeta T cells and CD19 B cells. To prepare the library, PCR was applied. Instrument used: Illumina HiSeq 2500. TCR libraries were prepared with molecular barcoding, using unique molecular identifiers to normalize TCRbeta repertoire quantification. TCRdb reran the public reads through fastp at Q25 and MiXCR, keeping productive beta chains. Here each entry gathers all rows of one CDR3 protein and keeps the most common genes and DNA. Counted in this sample were 29,000 or so distinct CDR3 sequences; roughly 5.7% of them appeared once. The ten top clones hold 5.5% to 7% of the sample.

Sequencing used PBMCs, mostly from graft donor cells, obtained 180 days after TCRalphabeta/CD19-depleted stem cell transplant. These receptors originate from a male patient between 10 and 17 years old who had a stem cell transplant for acute myeloid leukemia, so the T cells may come from the graft donor.

This clonotype was observed at least ten times. The chain employs TRBV10-3 and TRBJ2-7, with D maybe TRBD2 (5 bases). Trimming shortened V by 0 bases and J by 1 base, and 10 bases separated the two germline ends. CDR1 and CDR2 (germline): ENHRY, SYGVKD. The CDR3 consists of 15 residues. CDR3 sequence: CAISESNGVSYEQYF. DNA for the CDR3: TGTGCCATCAGTGAGTCAAACGGGGTATCCTACGAGCAGTACTTC.

This clonotype is labeled medium-sized. The J gene is TRBJ2-1, the V gene TRBV7-2, with D perhaps TRBD2 (5 bases). V was clipped by 1 base and J by 2 bases, with 6 bases between them. This CDR3 is built from 14 residues. Germline V gene sequence: CDR1 SGHTA, CDR2 FQGNSA. CDR3 nucleotides: TGTGCCAGCAGCTTAGAACTAGCCTACAATGAGCAGTTCTTC. It encodes CASSLELAYNEQFF.

The chain uses TRBV10-3 and TRBJ1-6; TRBD1 might be the D (5 bases). The CDR3 is 15 amino acids. Trimming removed 0 bases at V and 10 bases at J, with 13 bases between. Germline CDR1 is ENHRY and CDR2 is SYGVKD. CDR3 in DNA: TGTGCCATCAGTGAGTCCGGGACGTACAGATCACCCCTCCACTTT. It encodes CAISESGTYRSPLHF.

The sample holds many counts of this clonotype. The J gene is TRBJ2-7, the V gene TRBV28; TRBD2 matches at 14 bases. Germline V CDR1 and CDR2: MDHEN, SYDVKM. V lost 8 bases, J lost 4 bases, and 4 bases stayed unmatched. The CDR3 is 14 residues long. The CDR3 here is CASGTSGRRYEQYF. The DNA of the CDR3 is TGTGCCAGCGGGACTAGCGGGAGAAGGTACGAGCAGTACTTC.

This clonotype was seen ten or more times. This chain uses TRBV7-2 with TRBJ1-3, with 9 nucleotides matching TRBD1. CDR3 length: 13 residues. Germline V gene sequence: CDR1 SGHTA, CDR2 FQGNSA. With 10 bases clipped from V and 2 bases from J, the junction kept 3 bases outside the gene matches. CDR3 sequence: CAIRTGAGNTIYF. CDR3 bases: TGTGCCATCCGGACAGGGGCTGGAAACACCATATATTTT.

This clonotype was counted ten times or more. The chain links TRBV7-3 to TRBJ2-3; TRBD2 aligns across 8 bases. J lost 6 bases, V lost 4 bases, and 9 bases had no gene match. This CDR3 comprises 15 residues. In germline, CDR1 is SGHTA, CDR2 FQGTGA. The CDR3 DNA reads TGTGCCAGCAGCTACCGAGCGGGAGTGGGGGATACGCAGTATTTT. Residues: CASSYRAGVGDTQYF.

By share, this clonotype ranks as medium-sized. The chain has TRBV5-1 and TRBJ1-5; D might be TRBD1 (6 bases). From germline, CDR1 is SGHRS and CDR2 YFSETQ. Trimming shortened V by 0 bases and J by 3 bases, and 13 bases separated the two germline ends. The CDR3 consists of 16 residues. CDR3 protein: CASSLDGQSPNQPQHF. In nucleotides, the CDR3 is TGCGCCAGCAGCTTGGACGGACAGAGCCCCAATCAGCCCCAGCATTTT.

This clonotype is labeled medium-sized. The V call is TRBV5-6, the J call TRBJ2-5; D might be TRBD1 (5 bases). CDR3 length equals 15 residues. Germline CDR1 SGHDT, CDR2 YYEEEE. V gave up 6 bases and J gave up 12 bases, with 27 bases separating them. The DNA for the CDR3 is TGTGCCAGCATCGCTGCAGGGCGTGTAGGCGGCCCTGAGTACTTC. It translates to CASIAAGRVGGPEYF.

This clonotype showed up many times. V is TRBV3-1 and J is TRBJ2-2, with D unresolved. From germline, CDR1 is LGHDT and CDR2 YNNKEL (reference sequence). Trimming removed 7 bases from V and 2 bases from J, with 11 bases in between. The CDR3 extends over 14 amino acids. The CDR3 sequence: CASTFGPNTGELFF. For the CDR3, the DNA is TGTGCCAGCACCTTTGGGCCAAACACCGGGGAGCTGTTTTTT. The full variable domain, with the rest looked up from reference TRBV3-1 and TRBJ2-2, is DTAVSQTPKYLVTQMGNDKSIKCEQNLGHDTMYWYKQDSKKFLKIMFSYNNKELIINETVPNRFSPKSPDKAHLNLHINSLELGDSAVYFCASTFGPNTGELFFGEGSRLTVL.

At least ten counts were recorded for this clonotype. V usage is TRBV28 and J usage is TRBJ1-2, with a tentative D call TRBD1 (6 bases). The CDR3 spans 14 residues. The V end lost 5 bases, the J end lost 4 bases, and 14 bases lay between the germline ends. Germline V gene data show CDR1 as MDHEN and CDR2 as SYDVKM. The CDR3 spells CASSPDSLGYGYTF. The CDR3 DNA reads TGTGCCAGCAGTCCGGACAGTTTGGGCTATGGCTACACCTTC.

This clonotype has at least ten counts. The chain recombines TRBV30 with TRBJ2-3; tentatively, D is TRBD2 (6 bases). The CDR3 is 16 residues long. The germline V and J ends were trimmed by 1 base and 2 bases, with 16 bases remaining between them. Per germline, CDR1 GTSNPN and CDR2 SVGIG (reference sequence). The chain's CDR3 is CAWSAMGGVTTDTQYF. Here the CDR3 DNA reads TGTGCCTGGAGTGCGATGGGCGGGGTCACCACAGATACGCAGTATTTT.

This clonotype appeared many times. The chain employs TRBV24-1 and TRBJ2-1, with 12 bases that match TRBD2. The V and J ends lost 3 bases and 5 bases, in that order; junction bases with no gene match: 4. Per the germline V gene, CDR1 is KGHDR and CDR2 is SFDVKD. The CDR3 covers 16 residues. The CDR3 region is CATSDLLAGGNNEQFF. The CDR3 DNA reads TGTGCCACCAGTGATCTACTAGCGGGAGGCAACAATGAGCAGTTCTTC.

At least ten counts were recorded for this clonotype. The CDR3: CASSLGGTSGRYEQYF. DNA of the CDR3: TGTGCCAGCAGTTTAGGAGGGACTAGCGGGAGGTATGAGCAGTACTTC. The chain employs TRBV28 and TRBJ2-7; TRBD2 agrees at 15 bases. The CDR3 is 16 residues long. Unmatched junction bases numbered 6, after V lost 2 bases and J lost 7 bases. The germline CDR1 and CDR2 sequences are MDHEN and SYDVKM.

This clonotype was recorded at least ten times. V gene TRBV10-3 combines with J gene TRBJ2-3, with 9 bases fitting TRBD1. V shed 4 bases, J shed 0 bases, and the junction held 5 bases outside the gene matches. CDR1 and CDR2 from the germline V gene are ENHRY and SYGVKD. The CDR3 has 16 amino acids. The chain's CDR3 is CAISGEDRGSTDTQYF. The CDR3 nucleotides are TGTGCCATCAGTGGAGAGGACAGGGGAAGCACAGATACGCAGTATTTT.

This clonotype occurred many times. The chain combines TRBV27 with TRBJ2-4, with D unresolved. Germline V gene lookup returns CDR1 MNHEY and CDR2 SMNVEV (reference sequence). Trimming shortened V by 3 bases and J by 2 bases, and 11 bases separated the two germline ends. The CDR3 totals 15 residues. The CDR3 bases are TGTGCCAGCAGTTTCCTCCCCGGAACCAAAAACATTCAGTACTTC. This encodes CASSFLPGTKNIQYF.

In this sample, this clonotype turned up many times. The gene calls are TRBV12-3 or TRBV12-4 and TRBJ2-5, with D possibly TRBD2 on 5 matching bases. Trimming stripped 5 bases from V and 1 base from J, with 14 bases between. This CDR3 contains 15 residues. CDR3 loop: CASSQRLAPQETQYF. For the CDR3, the DNA is TGTGCCAGCAGTCAGAGGCTAGCCCCCCAAGAGACCCAGTACTTC.

The chain recombines TRBV19 with TRBJ2-1; the D gene is possibly TRBD2 (5 bases). From germline, CDR1 is LNHDA and CDR2 SQIVND (reference sequence). The CDR3 is 15 amino acids. V gave up 2 bases and J gave up 2 bases, with 10 bases separating them. The CDR3 DNA reads as TGTGCCAGTAGTATAAAACTAGTCCCCTACAATGAGCAGTTCTTC. This encodes CASSIKLVPYNEQFF.

The table lists this clonotype with many counts. This chain links TRBV24-1 with TRBJ1-5; D unresolved. Germline V lookup: CDR1 KGHDR, CDR2 SFDVKD. There are 13 residues in the CDR3. V lost 6 bases, J lost 5 bases, and 10 bases lay in between. The CDR3 DNA follows: TGTGCCACCAGTAGGTACGGGGATCAGCCCCAGCATTTT. It yields the protein CATSRYGDQPQHF.

This clonotype has ten or more counts. The rearrangement joins TRBV20-1 to TRBJ1-6, with TRBD1 matching 11 bases. The V segment lost 0 bases and the J segment 7 bases; nucleotides outside the gene matches: 8. The germline gives CDR1 DFQATT, CDR2 SNEGSKA (reference sequence). The CDR3 is made up of 17 amino acids. The CDR3 reads CSARDLGQGGGNSPLHF. CDR3 coding DNA: TGCAGTGCTAGAGATCTGGGACAGGGGGGGGGAAATTCACCCCTCCACTTT.

The sample holds a few counts of this clonotype. V gene TRBV19 combines with J gene TRBJ2-1; TRBD1 or TRBD2 may be the D gene (7 bases each). Germline-derived CDR1 and CDR2 are LNHDA and SQIVND (reference sequence). V dropped 5 bases and J dropped 4 bases, with 15 bases sitting between them. The CDR3 covers 15 residues. The CDR3 sequence is CASSAGRGLYNEQFF. Written as DNA, the CDR3 is TGTGCCAGTAGTGCGGGGAGGGGGCTTTACAATGAGCAGTTCTTC.

This clonotype was seen ten or more times. CDR3 coding DNA: TGTGCCAGCAGTCTTACAGGGGATACGCAGTATTTT. Its protein is CASSLTGDTQYF. The rearrangement joins TRBV28 to TRBJ2-3; tentative D call: TRBD1 (6 bases). CDR3 length: 12 amino acids. The germline V gene has CDR1 MDHEN and CDR2 SYDVKM. Trimming took off 5 bases at V and 6 bases at J, with 9 bases between the two ends.

This clonotype was found many times. The chain recombines TRBV7-2 with TRBJ2-7, with a tentative D call TRBD2 (6 bases). Germline CDR1 reads SGHTA; CDR2 reads FQGNSA. This CDR3 spans 13 amino acids. Trimming removed 5 bases at V and 5 bases at J, with 13 bases between. The CDR3 DNA follows: TGTGCCAGCAGCCCACCCCCGGGGGACGAGCAGTACTTC. Translation gives CASSPPPGDEQYF.

This clonotype was observed at least ten times. V is TRBV7-8 and J is TRBJ1-1, with D maybe TRBD1 (5 bases). V lost 0 bases and J 3 bases, leaving 8 bases between the germline ends. Germline CDR1 and CDR2: SGHVS and FQNEAQ. The CDR3 length is 14 residues. This chain's CDR3 is CASSLAFRDTEAFF. In DNA form, the CDR3 reads TGTGCCAGCAGCTTAGCGTTCAGGGACACTGAAGCTTTCTTT.

The sample holds many counts of this clonotype. This chain joins TRBV12-3 or TRBV12-4 and TRBJ2-5, with D possibly being TRBD1 or TRBD2 (5 bases each). The CDR3 sequence is 12 residues long. V lost 6 bases and J lost 5, with 10 bases in between. The CDR3 nucleotides are TGTGCCAGCAGCGAGGGGCGGGAGACCCAGTACTTC. Translation gives CASSEGRETQYF.